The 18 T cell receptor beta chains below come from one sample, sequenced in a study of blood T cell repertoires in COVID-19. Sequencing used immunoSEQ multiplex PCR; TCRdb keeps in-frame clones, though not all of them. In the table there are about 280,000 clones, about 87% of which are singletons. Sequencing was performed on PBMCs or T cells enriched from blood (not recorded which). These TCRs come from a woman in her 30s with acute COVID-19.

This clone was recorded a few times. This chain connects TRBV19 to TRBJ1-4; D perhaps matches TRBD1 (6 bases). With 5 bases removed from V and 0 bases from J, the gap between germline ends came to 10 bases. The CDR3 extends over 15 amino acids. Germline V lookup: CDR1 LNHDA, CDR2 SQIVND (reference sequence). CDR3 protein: CASSGQQPTNEKLFF. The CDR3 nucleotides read TGTGCCAGTAGTGGACAGCAACCAACTAATGAAAAACTGTTTTTT.

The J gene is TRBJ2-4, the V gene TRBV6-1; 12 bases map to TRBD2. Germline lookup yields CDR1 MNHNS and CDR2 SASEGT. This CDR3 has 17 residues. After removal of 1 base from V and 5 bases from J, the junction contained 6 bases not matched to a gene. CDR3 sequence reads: CASSEVTSGSFQNIQYF. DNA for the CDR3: TGTGCCAGCAGTGAAGTGACTAGCGGGAGTTTCCAAAACATTCAGTACTTC.

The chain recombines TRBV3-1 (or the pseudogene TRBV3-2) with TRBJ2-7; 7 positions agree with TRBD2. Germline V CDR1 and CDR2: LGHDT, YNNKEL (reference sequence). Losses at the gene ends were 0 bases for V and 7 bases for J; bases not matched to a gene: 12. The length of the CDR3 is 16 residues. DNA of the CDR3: TGTGCCAGCAGCCAAGATGCTGGCGCGGGAGTCGGAGAGCAGTACTTC. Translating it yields CASSQDAGAGVGEQYF.

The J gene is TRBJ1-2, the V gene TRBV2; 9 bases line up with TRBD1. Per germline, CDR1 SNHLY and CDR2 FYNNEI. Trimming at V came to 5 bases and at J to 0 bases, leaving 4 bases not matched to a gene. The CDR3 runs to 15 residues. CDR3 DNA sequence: TGTGCCAGCAGTAGGACAGGGGAAACTAACTATGGCTACACCTTC. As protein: CASSRTGETNYGYTF. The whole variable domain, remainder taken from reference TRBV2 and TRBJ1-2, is EPEVTQTPSHQVTQMGQEVILRCVPISNHLYFYWYRQILGQKVEFLVSFYNNEISEKSEIFDDQFSVERPDGSNFTLKIRSTKLEDSAMYFCASSRTGETNYGYTFGSGTRLTVV.

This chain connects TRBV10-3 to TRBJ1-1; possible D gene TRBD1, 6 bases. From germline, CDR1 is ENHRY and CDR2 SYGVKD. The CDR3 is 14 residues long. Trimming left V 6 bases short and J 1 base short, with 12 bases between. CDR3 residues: CAIRTGHTNTEAFF. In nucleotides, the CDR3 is TGTGCCATCAGGACGGGACACACGAACACTGAAGCTTTCTTT.

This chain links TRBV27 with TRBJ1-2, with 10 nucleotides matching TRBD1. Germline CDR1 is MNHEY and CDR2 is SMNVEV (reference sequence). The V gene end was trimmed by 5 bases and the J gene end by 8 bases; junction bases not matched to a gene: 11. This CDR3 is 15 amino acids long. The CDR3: CASSPIAGTGEGYTF. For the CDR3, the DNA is TGTGCCAGCAGTCCGATTGCCGGGACAGGGGAAGGCTACACCTTC.

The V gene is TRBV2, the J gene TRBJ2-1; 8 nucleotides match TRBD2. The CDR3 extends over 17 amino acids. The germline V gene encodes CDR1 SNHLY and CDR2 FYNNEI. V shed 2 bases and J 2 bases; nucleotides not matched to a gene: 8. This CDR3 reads CASSESQTSEAYNEQFF. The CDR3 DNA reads TGTGCCAGCAGTGAATCGCAGACTAGCGAAGCCTACAATGAGCAGTTCTTC.

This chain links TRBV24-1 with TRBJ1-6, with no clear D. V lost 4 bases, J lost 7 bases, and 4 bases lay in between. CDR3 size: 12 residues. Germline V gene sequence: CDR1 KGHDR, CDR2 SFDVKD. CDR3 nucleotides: TGTGCCACCAGTGAGAGGAATTCACCCCTCCACTTT. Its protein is CATSERNSPLHF.

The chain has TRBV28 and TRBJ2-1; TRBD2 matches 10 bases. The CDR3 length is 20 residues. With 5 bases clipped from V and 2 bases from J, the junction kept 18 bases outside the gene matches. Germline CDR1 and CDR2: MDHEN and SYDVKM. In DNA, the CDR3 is TGTGCCAGCAGTGAAGTCGCCGCATCCAGACTAGCGGGCACCTACAATGAGCAGTTCTTC. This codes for CASSEVAASRLAGTYNEQFF.

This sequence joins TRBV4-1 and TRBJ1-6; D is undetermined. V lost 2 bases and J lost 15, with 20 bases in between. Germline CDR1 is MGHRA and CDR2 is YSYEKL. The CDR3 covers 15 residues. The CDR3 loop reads CASSQLFSSSTGLHF. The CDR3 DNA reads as TGCGCCAGCAGCCAACTCTTTTCCTCGTCAACGGGCCTCCACTTT.

CDR3 in DNA: TGTGCCAGCAGTCCCCCGTTAGCGGGAGGGCGCGGAGATACGCAGTATTTT. Its translation: CASSPPLAGGRGDTQYF. The chain couples TRBV27 to TRBJ2-3, with TRBD2 matching over 11 bases. This CDR3 has 17 amino acids. The germline V gene has CDR1 MNHEY and CDR2 SMNVEV (reference sequence). V was clipped by 5 bases and J by 5 bases; unmatched bases: 12.

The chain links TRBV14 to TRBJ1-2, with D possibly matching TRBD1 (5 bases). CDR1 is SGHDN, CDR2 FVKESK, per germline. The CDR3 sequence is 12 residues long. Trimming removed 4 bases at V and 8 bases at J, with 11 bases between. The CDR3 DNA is TGTGCCAGCAGCCCTTTAGGGGTCGGCTACACCTTC. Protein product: CASSPLGVGYTF.

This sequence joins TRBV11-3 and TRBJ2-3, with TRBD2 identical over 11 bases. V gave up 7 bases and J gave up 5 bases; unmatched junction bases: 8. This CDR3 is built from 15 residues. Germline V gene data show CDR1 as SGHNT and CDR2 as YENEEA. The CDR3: CASTGLAGILDTQYF. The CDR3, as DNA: TGTGCCAGCACAGGACTAGCGGGTATTTTAGATACGCAGTATTTT.

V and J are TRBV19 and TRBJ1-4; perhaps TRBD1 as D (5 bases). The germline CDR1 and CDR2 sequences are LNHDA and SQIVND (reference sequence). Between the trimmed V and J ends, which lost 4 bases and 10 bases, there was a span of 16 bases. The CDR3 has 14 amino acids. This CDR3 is CASSTDIGRGKLFF. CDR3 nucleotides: TGTGCCAGTAGTACGGACATAGGAAGGGGAAAACTGTTTTTT.

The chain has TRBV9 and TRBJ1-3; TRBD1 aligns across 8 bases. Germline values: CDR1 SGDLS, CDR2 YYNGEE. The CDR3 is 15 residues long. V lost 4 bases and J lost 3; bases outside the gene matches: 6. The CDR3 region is CASSPGQGGGNTIYF. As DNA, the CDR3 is TGTGCCAGCAGCCCAGGACAGGGTGGTGGAAACACCATATATTTT. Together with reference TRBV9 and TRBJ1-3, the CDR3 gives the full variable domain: DSGVTQTPKHLITATGQRVTLRCSPRSGDLSVYWYQQSLDQGLQFLIQYYNGEERAKGNILERFSAQQFPDLHSELNLSSLELGDSALYFCASSPGQGGGNTIYFGEGSWLTVV.

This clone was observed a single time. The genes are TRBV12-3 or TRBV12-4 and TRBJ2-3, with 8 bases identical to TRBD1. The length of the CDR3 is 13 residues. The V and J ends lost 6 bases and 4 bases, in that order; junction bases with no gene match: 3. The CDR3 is CASSGQGADTQYF. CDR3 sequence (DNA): TGTGCCAGCAGCGGACAGGGAGCAGATACGCAGTATTTT.

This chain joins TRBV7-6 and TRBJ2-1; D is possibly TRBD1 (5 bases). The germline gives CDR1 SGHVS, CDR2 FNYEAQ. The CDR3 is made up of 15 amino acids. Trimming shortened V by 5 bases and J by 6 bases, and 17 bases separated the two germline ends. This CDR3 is CASSIPGRDGNEQFF. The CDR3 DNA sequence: TGTGCCAGCAGCATACCTGGCAGGGATGGCAATGAGCAGTTCTTC.

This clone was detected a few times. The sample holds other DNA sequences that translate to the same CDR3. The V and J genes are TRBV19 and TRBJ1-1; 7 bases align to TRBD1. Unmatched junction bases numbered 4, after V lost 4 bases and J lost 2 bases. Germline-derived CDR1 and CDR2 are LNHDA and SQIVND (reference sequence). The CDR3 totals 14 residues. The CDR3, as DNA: TGTGCCAGTAGTACCCGACAGGGAAACACTGAAGCTTTCTTT. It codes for CASSTRQGNTEAFF. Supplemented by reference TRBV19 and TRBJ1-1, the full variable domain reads DGGITQSPKYLFRKEGQNVTLSCEQNLNHDAMYWYRQDPGQGLRLIYYSQIVNDFQKGDIAEGYSVSREKKESFPLTVTSAQKNPTAFYLCASSTRQGNTEAFFGQGTRLTVV.